These 31 T cell receptor beta chains came from one sample sequenced in a study of T cells after yellow fever vaccination. Using its own MiXCR run on the 5' RACE reads, TCRdb lists one record per CDR3 protein. This sample has approximately 170,000 distinct CDR3 sequences, with approximately 10% found just once. Sequencing was performed on CD8+ T cells sorted from PBMCs, taken 15 days after the yellow fever booster vaccination. Receptor source: a man younger than 35 who received the YFV17D yellow fever vaccine.

Regarding this clonotype: This may be a read error: a much more frequent sequence differs by one nucleotide. The chain is built from TRBV6-5 and TRBJ1-1; D is unclear. V lost 6 bases to trimming and J lost 0 bases, with 2 bases between them. The CDR3 has 11 residues. The germline V gene has CDR1 MNHEY and CDR2 SVGAGI. In DNA form, the CDR3 reads TGTGCCAGCAGGCTGAACACTGAAGCTTTCTTT. Protein: CASRLNTEAFF.

The chain uses TRBV5-1 and TRBJ2-1, with D maybe TRBD2 (6 bases). CDR3 size: 15 residues. The germline gives CDR1 SGHRS, CDR2 YFSETQ. The V and J ends lost 0 bases and 4 bases respectively, with 11 bases between them. CDR3 in DNA: TGCGCCAGCAGCTTGGATGGGGGACTTTACAATGAGCAGTTCTTC. It codes for CASSLDGGLYNEQFF.

The gene calls are TRBV7-9 and TRBJ2-1; possible D gene TRBD1, 6 bases. The CDR3 has 15 amino acids. V was cut by 5 bases and J by 4 bases, with 15 bases left in between. Per germline, CDR1 SEHNR and CDR2 FQNEAQ (reference sequence). The CDR3 nucleotides read TGTGCCAGCAGCCCCCGGTGGACAGTATACAATGAGCAGTTCTTC. This translates into CASSPRWTVYNEQFF.

This clonotype was observed a few times. V usage is TRBV20-1 and J usage is TRBJ2-7, with TRBD2 matching over 8 bases. With 0 bases clipped from V and 0 bases from J, the junction kept 4 bases outside the gene matches. In germline, CDR1 is DFQATT, CDR2 SNEGSKA (reference sequence). The CDR3 has 15 amino acids. DNA of the CDR3: TGCAGTGCTAGAGATTCGGGGGGGAGCTCCTACGAGCAGTACGTC. Protein sequence: CSARDSGGSSYEQYV.

The CDR3 loop reads CASSRSVYEQYF. CDR3 nucleotide sequence: TGTGCCAGCAGCCGCTCGGTCTACGAGCAGTACTTC. This chain joins TRBV5-6 and TRBJ2-7; D is undetermined. Per the germline V gene, CDR1 is SGHDT and CDR2 is YYEEEE. Trimming stripped 4 bases from V and 3 bases from J, with 8 bases between. The CDR3 consists of 12 residues. Full variable domain (remainder filled in from reference TRBV5-6 and TRBJ2-7): DAGVTQSPTHLIKTRGQQVTLRCSPKSGHDTVSWYQQALGQGPQFIFQYYEEEERQRGNFPDRFSGHQFPNYSSELNVNALLLGDSALYLCASSRSVYEQYFGPGTRLTVT.

The sample holds a few counts of this clonotype. DNA for the CDR3: TGCAGCGCCCGGGGGGCTAGCGGGGGTAAGGCGGATACGCAGTATTTT. It encodes CSARGASGGKADTQYF. The chain links TRBV29-1 to TRBJ2-3, with TRBD2 matching over 10 bases. CDR3 length equals 16 residues. CDR1 and CDR2 (germline): SQVTM, ANQGSEA. V shed 7 bases, J shed 6 bases, and the junction held 16 bases outside the gene matches.

This chain connects TRBV28 to TRBJ2-3; possible D gene TRBD2, 6 bases. The CDR3 has 16 residues. V gave up 8 bases and J gave up 0 bases, with 18 bases separating them. Germline CDR1 reads MDHEN; CDR2 reads SYDVKM. CDR3 loop: CASLPGDSKSTDTQYF. The CDR3 DNA follows: TGTGCCAGCTTACCGGGAGACTCGAAGAGCACAGATACGCAGTATTTT.

This clonotype occurred many times. V usage is TRBV29-1 and J usage is TRBJ2-3, with a tentative D call TRBD2 (5 bases). V gave up 8 bases and J gave up 1 base, with 13 bases separating them. This CDR3 is built from 13 residues. Looked up from germline, CDR1 is SQVTM and CDR2 is ANQGSEA. The CDR3 nucleotides are TGCAGCTCCCGGGAATATGGCACAGATACGCAGTATTTT. As protein: CSSREYGTDTQYF.

The chain links TRBV7-2 to TRBJ2-1, with a weak D call TRBD1 (7 bases). The CDR3 loop spans 15 amino acids. Between the trimmed V and J ends, which lost 3 bases and 8 bases, there was a span of 17 bases. Germline CDR1 and CDR2: SGHTA and FQGNSA. CDR3 bases: TGTGCCAGCAGCTTCAGTAAGCAGGGGGGCTATGAGCAGTTCTTC. Protein product: CASSFSKQGGYEQFF. Together with reference TRBV7-2 and TRBJ2-1, the CDR3 gives the full variable domain: GAGVSQSPSNKVTEKGKDVELRCDPISGHTALYWYRQSLGQGLEFLIYFQGNSAPDKSGLPSDRFSAERTGGSVSTLTIQRTQQEDSAVYLCASSFSKQGGYEQFFGPGTRLTVL.

The chain carries TRBV12-3 or TRBV12-4 and TRBJ2-7; D possibly corresponds to TRBD2 (7 bases). The CDR3 runs to 14 residues. V gave up 3 bases and J gave up 6 bases, with 15 bases separating them. The CDR3 reads CASSFGGGGTEQYF. The CDR3 DNA sequence: TGTGCCAGCAGTTTTGGCGGGGGCGGGACCGAGCAGTACTTC.

The rearrangement uses TRBV9 and TRBJ1-4; 8 bases fit TRBD1. Losses at the gene ends were 4 bases for V and 8 bases for J; bases not matched to a gene: 7. CDR1 is SGDLS and CDR2 is YYNGEE in the germline V gene. The CDR3 has 14 residues. CDR3 residues: CASSLTGVREKLFF. The CDR3 DNA sequence: TGTGCCAGCAGCCTGACAGGGGTTAGGGAAAAACTGTTTTTT. Combining the CDR3 with reference TRBV9 and TRBJ1-4 gives the whole variable domain DSGVTQTPKHLITATGQRVTLRCSPRSGDLSVYWYQQSLDQGLQFLIQYYNGEERAKGNILERFSAQQFPDLHSELNLSSLELGDSALYFCASSLTGVREKLFFGSGTQLSVL.

The chain carries TRBV28 and TRBJ1-5; unclear D gene. CDR1 MDHEN and CDR2 SYDVKM come from the germline V gene. This CDR3 is 15 amino acids long. Trimming took off 6 bases at V and 4 bases at J, with 16 bases between the two ends. This CDR3 is CASSFTRSGNQPQHF. CDR3 nucleotide sequence: TGTGCCAGCAGCTTCACGCGAAGCGGAAATCAGCCCCAGCATTTT.

This clonotype was counted a few times. The chain combines TRBV12-3 or TRBV12-4 with TRBJ1-5; D is unclear. V was shortened by 3 bases and J by 7 bases, with 7 bases between the two germline ends. The CDR3 spans 12 residues. In DNA form, the CDR3 reads TGTGCCAGCAGTTTTTCTGGACAGCCCCAGCATTTT. Its protein is CASSFSGQPQHF.

This chain joins TRBV4-2 and TRBJ2-5; no firm D call. Trimming removed 2 bases at V and 4 bases at J, with 14 bases between. Germline CDR1 and CDR2: LGHNA and YNFKEQ. The CDR3 is 15 amino acids. The CDR3 region is CASSQSLIQLETQYF. The CDR3 nucleotides read TGTGCCAGCAGCCAATCCCTGATACAGCTAGAGACCCAGTACTTC.

The chain recombines TRBV7-8 with TRBJ1-5; possibly TRBD1 for D (6 bases). V lost 2 bases to trimming and J lost 2 bases, with 22 bases between them. The CDR3 runs to 19 residues. CDR1 SGHVS and CDR2 FQNEAQ come from the germline V gene. Here the CDR3 DNA reads TGTGCCAGCAGCTTAAACGTATGGGACACCACTTGGGGCAATCAGCCCCAGCATTTT. Translation gives CASSLNVWDTTWGNQPQHF.

This clonotype came up a few times. The chain combines TRBV27 with TRBJ1-1; the D gene is possibly TRBD1 (5 bases). This CDR3 spans 15 amino acids. CDR1 is MNHEY and CDR2 is SMNVEV in the germline V gene (reference sequence). Trimming took 3 bases from V and 1 from J, leaving 12 bases between them. The CDR3 protein is CASSFGQGSNTEAFF. CDR3 coding DNA: TGTGCCAGCAGTTTTGGGCAGGGATCGAACACTGAAGCTTTCTTT.

The chain uses TRBV3-1 and TRBJ2-5, with 9 bases fitting TRBD2. Unmatched junction bases numbered 9, after V lost 0 bases and J lost 1 base. In germline, CDR1 is LGHDT, CDR2 YNNKEL (reference sequence). The CDR3 loop spans 18 amino acids. CDR3 coding DNA: TGTGCCAGCAGCCAAGATCCGCTCAGAGCGGGGGGCCAAGAGACCCAGTACTTC. Protein sequence: CASSQDPLRAGGQETQYF.

This clonotype was found a few times. V usage is TRBV11-2 and J usage is TRBJ2-3, with 12 nucleotides matching TRBD2. This CDR3 is 18 amino acids long. The V gene end was trimmed by 5 bases and the J gene end by 7 bases; junction bases not matched to a gene: 16. In germline, CDR1 is SGHAT, CDR2 FQNNGV. CDR3 amino acids: CASSGLAGGPRAGNTQYF. The CDR3 region has the DNA TGTGCCAGCAGCGGTCTAGCGGGGGGGCCGAGGGCCGGTAATACGCAGTATTTT.

This clonotype was observed many times. The chain carries TRBV14 and TRBJ2-1, with D perhaps given as TRBD1 or TRBD2 (6 bases each). The CDR3 totals 16 residues. CDR1 is SGHDN and CDR2 is FVKESK in the germline V gene. V gave up 0 bases and J gave up 4 bases, with 13 bases separating them. In nucleotides, the CDR3 is TGTGCCAGCAGCCAAGAATTACAGGGACTTTACAATGAGCAGTTCTTC. It codes for CASSQELQGLYNEQFF. Drawing the rest from reference TRBV14 and TRBJ2-1, the complete variable domain is EAGVTQFPSHSVIEKGQTVTLRCDPISGHDNLYWYRRVMGKEIKFLLHFVKESKQDESGMPNNRFLAERTGGTYSTLKVQPAELEDSGVYFCASSQELQGLYNEQFFGPGTRLTVL.

This clonotype was seen a handful of times. The gene calls are TRBV4-1 and TRBJ2-7; possibly TRBD1 for D (5 bases). The CDR3 is 15 amino acids. V lost 1 base, J lost 0 bases, and 10 bases lay in between. CDR1 is MGHRA and CDR2 is YSYEKL in the germline V gene. This CDR3 reads CASSQGQQSSYEQYF. The CDR3, as DNA: TGCGCCAGCAGCCAAGGACAGCAGAGCTCCTACGAGCAGTACTTC.

This clonotype was seen only a few times. V gene TRBV19 combines with J gene TRBJ2-1; D is ambiguous. Germline V gene lookup returns CDR1 LNHDA and CDR2 SQIVND (reference sequence). V was cut by 10 bases and J by 0 bases, with 16 bases left in between. The CDR3 covers 15 residues. For the CDR3, the DNA is TGTGCCACCATGGACGGGTATAGCTCCTACAATGAGCAGTTCTTC. Protein sequence: CATMDGYSSYNEQFF. Complete variable domain (other parts from reference TRBV19 and TRBJ2-1): DGGITQSPKYLFRKEGQNVTLSCEQNLNHDAMYWYRQDPGQGLRLIYYSQIVNDFQKGDIAEGYSVSREKKESFPLTVTSAQKNPTAFYLCATMDGYSSYNEQFFGPGTRLTVL.

V usage is TRBV6-6 and J usage is TRBJ2-3; TRBD2 matches 10 bases. The CDR3 is 16 amino acids. Germline V lookup: CDR1 MNHNY, CDR2 SVGAGI (reference sequence). The V and J ends lost 5 bases and 5 bases, in that order; junction bases with no gene match: 10. The chain's CDR3 is CASSVNLAGEEDTQYF. The CDR3 DNA is TGTGCCAGCAGTGTAAATCTAGCGGGGGAGGAAGATACGCAGTATTTT.

This clonotype showed up just a few times. The chain combines TRBV6-2 or TRBV6-3 with TRBJ1-2, with 9 positions matching TRBD1. There are 13 residues in the CDR3. CDR1 and CDR2 from the germline V gene are MNHEY and SVGEGT. With V trimmed by 4 bases and J by 3 bases, 0 bases remained unmatched. This CDR3 reads CASSWTGDYGYTF. The CDR3 region has the DNA TGTGCCAGCAGTTGGACAGGGGACTATGGCTACACCTTC.

This chain connects TRBV7-9 to TRBJ2-7, with unresolved D. The CDR3 has 11 residues. V lost 6 bases and J lost 7, with 10 bases in between. Per the germline V gene, CDR1 is SEHNR and CDR2 is FQNEAQ (reference sequence). CDR3 loop: CASSSLGEQYF. CDR3 in DNA: TGTGCCAGCAGTTCCCTGGGGGAGCAGTACTTC.

The V call is TRBV4-1, the J call TRBJ1-5; D gene uncertain. V was pared by 4 bases and J by 5 bases, with 15 bases between. Germline CDR1 and CDR2: MGHRA and YSYEKL. The CDR3 runs to 15 residues. The CDR3 region is CASSPDGGLYQPQHF. The CDR3 nucleotides read TGCGCCAGCAGCCCGGATGGAGGACTGTATCAGCCCCAGCATTTT.

In this sample, this clonotype turned up a few times. The gene calls are TRBV11-2 and TRBJ2-1; 8 bases align to TRBD2. The germline gives CDR1 SGHAT, CDR2 FQNNGV. The CDR3 totals 16 residues. The J segment lost 7 bases and the V segment lost 0 bases, leaving 8 bases of the junction unmatched. The CDR3 protein is CASSLDPRGGRNEQFF. The CDR3 DNA follows: TGTGCCAGCAGCTTAGACCCCCGGGGCGGGAGGAATGAGCAGTTCTTC.

In this sample, this clonotype turned up a few times. This chain links TRBV6-2 or TRBV6-3 with TRBJ1-5, with no clear D. Trimming pared 2 bases from V and 6 bases from J, leaving 5 bases between. Germline lookup yields CDR1 MNHEY and CDR2 SVGEGT. The CDR3 contains 12 residues. The CDR3 protein is CASSYGAQPQHF. In DNA, the CDR3 is TGTGCCAGCAGTTACGGCGCTCAGCCCCAGCATTTT.

This clonotype was picked up a small number of times. This chain uses TRBV27 with TRBJ2-5; TRBD2 matches 8 bases. CDR1 is MNHEY, CDR2 SMNVEV, per germline (reference sequence). The CDR3 runs to 14 residues. Trimming took 6 bases from V and 3 from J; bases not matched to a gene: 6. The CDR3, as DNA: TGTGCCAGCAGAATAGCGGGGACCAAAGAGACCCAGTACTTC. As protein: CASRIAGTKETQYF.

The V call is TRBV5-1, the J call TRBJ2-7, with TRBD2 matching 7 bases. With V trimmed by 3 bases and J by 2 bases, 14 bases remained unmatched. From germline, CDR1 is SGHRS and CDR2 YFSETQ. The CDR3 runs to 17 residues. CDR3 nucleotide sequence: TGCGCCAGCAGCTCCCGTTGGTCGGGGGGATATACCTACGAGCAGTACTTC. It encodes CASSSRWSGGYTYEQYF.

The V gene is TRBV28, the J gene TRBJ2-1, with D uncertain. The CDR3 spans 10 residues. Per germline, CDR1 MDHEN and CDR2 SYDVKM. V gave up 7 bases and J gave up 4 bases, with 2 bases separating them. In DNA, the CDR3 is TGTGCCAGCATGTACAATGAGCAGTTCTTC. This translates into CASMYNEQFF.

This sequence joins TRBV4-1 and TRBJ2-7; the D is unclear. With 0 bases removed from V and 4 bases from J, the gap between germline ends came to 7 bases. Germline CDR1 reads MGHRA; CDR2 reads YSYEKL. There are 13 residues in the CDR3. CDR3 residues: CASSQEFPYEQYF. CDR3 in DNA: TGCGCCAGCAGCCAAGAATTCCCTTACGAGCAGTACTTC.